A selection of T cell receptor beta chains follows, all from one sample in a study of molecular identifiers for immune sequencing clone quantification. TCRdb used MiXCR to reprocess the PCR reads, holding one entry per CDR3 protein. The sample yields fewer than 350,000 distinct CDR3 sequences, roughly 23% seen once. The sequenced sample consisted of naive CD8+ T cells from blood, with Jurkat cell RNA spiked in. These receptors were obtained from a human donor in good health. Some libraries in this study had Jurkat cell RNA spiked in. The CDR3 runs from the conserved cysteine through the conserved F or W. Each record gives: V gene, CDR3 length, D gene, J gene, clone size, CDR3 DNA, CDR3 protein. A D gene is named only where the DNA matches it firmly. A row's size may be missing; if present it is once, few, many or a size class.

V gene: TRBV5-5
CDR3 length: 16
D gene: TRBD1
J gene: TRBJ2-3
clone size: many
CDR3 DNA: TGTGCCAGCAGCTCAAGACAGGGGGGATCCACAGATACGCAGTATTTT
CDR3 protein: CASSSRQGGSTDTQYF

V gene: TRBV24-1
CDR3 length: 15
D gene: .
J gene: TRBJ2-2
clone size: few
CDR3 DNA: TGTGCCACCAGTGATTCGCCGGGCAGCACCGGGGAGCTGTTTTTT
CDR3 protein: CATSDSPGSTGELFF

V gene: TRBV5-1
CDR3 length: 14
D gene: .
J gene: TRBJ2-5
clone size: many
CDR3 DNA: TGCGCCAGCAAGCCGGAGAGCACCCAAGAGACCCAGTACTTC
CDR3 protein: CASKPESTQETQYF

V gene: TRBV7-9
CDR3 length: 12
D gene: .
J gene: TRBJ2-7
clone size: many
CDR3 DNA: TGTGCCAGCAGCTTAGTGCAGTACGAGCAGTACTTC
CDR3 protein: CASSLVQYEQYF

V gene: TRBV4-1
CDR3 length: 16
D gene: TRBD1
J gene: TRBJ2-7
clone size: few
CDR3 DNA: TGCGCCAGCAGCCAGGACAGGGCCCCCTCCTCCTACGAGCAGTACTTC
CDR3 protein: CASSQDRAPSSYEQYF

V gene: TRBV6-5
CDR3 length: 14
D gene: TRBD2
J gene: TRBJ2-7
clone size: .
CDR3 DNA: TGTGCCAGCAACAAACTAGCGGGAGATCTCGAGCAGTACTTC
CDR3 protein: CASNKLAGDLEQYF

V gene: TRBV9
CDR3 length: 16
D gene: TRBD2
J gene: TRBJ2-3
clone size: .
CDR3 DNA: TGTGCCAGCAGCGTAGTAGCGGGAGGAATAGCAGATACGCAGTATTTT
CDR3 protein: CASSVVAGGIADTQYF

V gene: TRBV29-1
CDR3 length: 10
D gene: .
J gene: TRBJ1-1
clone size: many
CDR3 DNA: TGCAGCGTCGCCCACACTGAAGCTTTCTTT
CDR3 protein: CSVAHTEAFF

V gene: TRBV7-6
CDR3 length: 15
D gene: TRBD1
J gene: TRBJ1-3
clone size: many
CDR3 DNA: TGTGCCAGCAGCCCCCAGACAGGGGACGGAAACACCATATATTTT
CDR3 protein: CASSPQTGDGNTIYF

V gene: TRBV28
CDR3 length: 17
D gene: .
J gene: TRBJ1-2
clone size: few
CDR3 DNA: TGTGCCAGCAGTTTAACGGACCACTTATTAGCTAACTATGGCTACACCTTC
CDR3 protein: CASSLTDHLLANYGYTF

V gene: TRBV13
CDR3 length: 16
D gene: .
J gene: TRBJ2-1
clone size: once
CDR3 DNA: TGTGGCAGCAGCTTAGGTAGGGGTAGCTCCTACAATGAGCAGTTCTTC
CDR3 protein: CGSSLGRGSSYNEQFF

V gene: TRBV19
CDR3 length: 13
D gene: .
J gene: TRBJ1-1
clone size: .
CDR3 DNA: TGTGCCAGTAGTATTTGGGCGAACACTGAAGCTTTCTTT
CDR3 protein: CASSIWANTEAFF

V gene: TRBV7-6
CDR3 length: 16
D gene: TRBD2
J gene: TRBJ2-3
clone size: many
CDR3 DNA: TGTGCCAGCAGCCCCCTACTAGCGGGAGACGGAGATACGCAGTATTTT
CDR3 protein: CASSPLLAGDGDTQYF

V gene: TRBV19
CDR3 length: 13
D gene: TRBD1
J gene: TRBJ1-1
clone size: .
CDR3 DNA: TGTGCCACCGAAACAGGGGCGAACGCTGAAGCTTTCTTT
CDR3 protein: CATETGANAEAFF

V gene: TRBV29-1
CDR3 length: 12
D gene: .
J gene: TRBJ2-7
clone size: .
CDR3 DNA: TGCAGCGTGGCGGGACTGGGCTACGAGCAGTACTTC
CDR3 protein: CSVAGLGYEQYF

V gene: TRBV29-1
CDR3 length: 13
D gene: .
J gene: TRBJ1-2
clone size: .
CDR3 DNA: TGCAGCGTCGCCGATGGGACACAGTATGGCTACACCTTC
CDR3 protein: CSVADGTQYGYTF